This is a list of T cell receptor beta chains from one sample in a study of tumor and adjacent non-tumor tissue in lung cancer. TCRdb re-called the multiplex PCR reads through MiXCR, storing one row per CDR3 protein. The sample carries 60,000 to 85,000 distinct CDR3 sequences, 65% to 80% recorded once. Sequencing used distant non-tumor lung tissue. Receptors were obtained from a man aged 55 to 70 with non-small cell lung cancer. Both conserved end residues are part of each CDR3. D genes are given only for firm matches. A clone size is listed for some rows: how often the clone was seen (once, few, many), or a class if it is expanded.

>.|.|TRBJ2-1|TRBV5-1
CVSSLGVGGKELRGEQFF
TGCGTCAGCAGCTTGGGTGTAGGCGGGAAGGAGTTGCGCGGTGAGCAGTTCTTC
>.|.|TRBJ2-7|TRBV5-1
CASSLRAGLYLVPYEQYF
TGCGCCAGCAGCTTGAGGGCCGGATTGTACCTGGTTCCTTACGAGCAGTATTTC
>once|.|TRBJ2-2|TRBV28
CANSPSSASEELFF
TGTGCCAACAGTCCGAGTAGTGCGTCCGAGGAGCTGTTTTTT
>.|.|TRBJ1-1|TRBV5-6
CASCPVGLSNTEVFF
TGTGCCAGCTGCCCCGTTGGGCTTAGTAACACTGAAGTTTTCTTC
>.|TRBD2|TRBJ2-1|TRBV28
CASSFRAGLAEYDEQFF
TGCGCCAGCAGTTTCAGGGCGGGACTAGCAGAATACGATGAGCAGTTCTTC
>few|TRBD2|TRBJ2-3|TRBV11-2
CASSNGLAGGTDTQYF
TGTGCCAGCAGCAATGGACTAGCGGGGGGCACAGATACGCAGTATTTT
>.|TRBD1|TRBJ2-7|TRBV9
CASSPGQGAYEQYF
TGTGCCAGCAGCCCCGGACAGGGGGCCTACGAGCAGTACTTC
>.|.|TRBJ2-1|TRBV4-2
CVSSTSGQNNEQFF
TGTGTCAGCAGTACCAGCGGACAAAACAATGAGCAGTTCTTC
>.|TRBD2|TRBJ2-3|TRBV11-1
CVSSLTSGAGTDMQYF
TGTGTCAGCAGCTTGACTAGCGGGGCCGGCACAGATATGCAGTATTTT
>.|TRBD2|TRBJ2-5|TRBV24-1
CAISEASGSLQETRYF
TGTGCCATCAGTGAAGCTAGCGGGAGCCTCCAAGAGACCCGGTACTTC
>.|.|TRBJ2-2|TRBV11-2
CACSRSLGSGELFF
TGTGCTTGCAGCAGGAGCTTAGGATCCGGGGAGCTGTTTTTT
>.|.|TRBJ1-6|TRBV6-5
CVSSWTTQSPLHF
TGTGTCAGCAGCTGGACAACCCAATCACCCCTCCACTTT
>.|.|TRBJ2-7|TRBV11-2
CASSLDLRQPYEEYF
TGTGCCAGTAGCTTAGATCTACGACAGCCTTACGAGGAGTACTTC
>once|.|TRBJ2-4|TRBV25-1
CVSGERNIQHF
TGTGTCAGCGGTGAGAGAAACATTCAGCACTTC
>few|.|TRBJ1-1|TRBV29-1
CNVARQNTEAFF
TGCAACGTTGCAAGGCAGAACACTGAAGCTTTCTTC
>.|.|TRBJ2-3|TRBV5-5
CTSSQWGERPDTQYF
TGTACCAGCAGCCAGTGGGGAGAGCGGCCCGATACGCAATATTTT
>.|TRBD2|TRBJ2-4|TRBV6-5
CTSAGGPADIQYF
TGTACCAGTGCGGGAGGGCCGGCCGACATTCAGTACTTC
>.|TRBD2|TRBJ2-1|TRBV12-3/TRBV12-4
CASSFPQRDHYAQFF
TGTGCTAGCAGTTTCCCTCAGCGGGACCACTATGCACAGTTCTTC
>many|.|TRBJ2-1|TRBV5-4
CASSSPGTPTSNEQFF
TGTGCCAGCAGCTCTCCCGGGACTCCTACCTCGAATGAGCAGTTCTTC
>.|.|TRBJ2-2|TRBV12-3/TRBV12-4
CASSLQGKGIGELFF
TGTGCCAGCAGCTTACAGGGAAAGGGCATCGGGGAGCTGTTTTTT
>many|.|TRBJ1-5|TRBV28
CASSYISNQPQHF
TGTGCCAGCAGTTACATTAGCAATCAGCCCCAGCATTTT
>.|TRBD2|TRBJ2-3|TRBV20-1
CSARPGASGTTDTQYF
TGCAGTGCTAGACCCGGGGCTAGCGGGACAACAGATACGCAGTATTTT
>.|.|TRBJ1-5|TRBV4-2
CANSQTVTGKQSQHF
TGTGCCAACAGCCAGACCGTGACAGGCAAGCAGTCCCAGCATTTT
>.|.|TRBJ1-2|TRBV12-3/TRBV12-4
CASNLSWRDGYTF
TGTGCCAGCAATTTGTCATGGAGAGATGGCTACACCTTC
>.|.|TRBJ2-3|TRBV6-5
CASSYGRRIGIDTQYF
TGTGCCAGCAGTTACGGCCGAAGGATTGGCATAGATACGCAGTATTTT
>few|.|TRBJ1-6|TRBV11-2
CASSLETDYNSPLHF
TGTGCCAGCAGCTTAGAGACAGATTATAATTCACCCCTCCACTTT
>.|.|TRBJ2-5|TRBV5-5
CASSRRGAGETQYF
TGTGCCAGCAGCCGTCGGGGGGCCGGAGAGACCCAGTACTTC